The clone carrying this T cell receptor (beta chain) has just a few counts. The sample comes from a study of Graves' ophthalmopathy and Graves' hyperthyroidism. On the study more broadly: Hyperthyroidism was classified as stable if no ophthalmopathy occurred within 18 months of follow-up.

Establishment of the diagnosis relied upon clinical symptoms, serum thyroxine, TRAb, thyroid ultrasound and orbital computed tomography. Using RNA transcripts, the TCR beta CDR3 regions were amplified. RT-PCR was first run with HTBI primers, then multiplex PCR in a second round. TCRdb independently ran MiXCR on the multiplex PCR reads; one entry per CDR3 protein. The data contain 580,000 or so distinct CDR3 sequences, 35% to 45% of them singletons. The CDR3 has 17 amino acids. V shed 6 bases and J 2 bases; nucleotides not matched to a gene: 16. The germline gives CDR1 DFQATT, CDR2 SNEGSKA (reference sequence).

The TCR originated in an adult man with Graves' hyperthyroidism. The sample taken for sequencing was peripheral blood or thyroid tissue (not recorded which). The chain uses TRBV20-1 and TRBJ1-5, with 7 bases fitting TRBD1. CDR3 coding DNA: TGCAGTGCAGTCTCAGGGGGAGATTTTAGGGGCAATCAGCCCCAGCATTTT. Protein: CSAVSGGDFRGNQPQHF.